This T cell receptor beta chain stems from a study of cytomegalovirus exposure and HLA in healthy donors. Study observations and caveats: Near-uniform donor sequencing depth was presumed by presence/absence analyses. TCR association rates varied by HLA locus in a later analysis, with DRB1 highest and HLA-C lowest. There were several of the most significant clusters that appeared linked to common viral pathogens in a later analysis. The number of N-insertions in an Asian-associated ancestry cluster was reportedly below the approximately 690-donor mean in a later analysis.

The CDR3 sequence is 14 residues long. CDR1 is MGHRA, CDR2 YSYEKL, per germline. Trimming cost V 2 bases and J 7 bases; bases outside gene matches: 4. 13 Jbeta primers and 60 Vbeta primers were used for the PCR. Generated by immunoSEQ multiplex PCR, the TCRdb table keeps only in-frame clones and is missing some. The sample records 100,000 to 150,000 clones, roughly 80% being singletons. In the case of this clone: The antigen is not known.

The V call is TRBV4-1, the J call TRBJ1-4; 7 bases align to TRBD1. The sequence derives from a man between 40 and 49 years old in good health and CMV-seronegative. Sequencing was carried out using PBMCs. The CDR3 nucleotides read TGCGCCAGCAGCCAACGACAGGGTCCTGAAAAACTGTTTTTT. Protein: CASSQRQGPEKLFF.